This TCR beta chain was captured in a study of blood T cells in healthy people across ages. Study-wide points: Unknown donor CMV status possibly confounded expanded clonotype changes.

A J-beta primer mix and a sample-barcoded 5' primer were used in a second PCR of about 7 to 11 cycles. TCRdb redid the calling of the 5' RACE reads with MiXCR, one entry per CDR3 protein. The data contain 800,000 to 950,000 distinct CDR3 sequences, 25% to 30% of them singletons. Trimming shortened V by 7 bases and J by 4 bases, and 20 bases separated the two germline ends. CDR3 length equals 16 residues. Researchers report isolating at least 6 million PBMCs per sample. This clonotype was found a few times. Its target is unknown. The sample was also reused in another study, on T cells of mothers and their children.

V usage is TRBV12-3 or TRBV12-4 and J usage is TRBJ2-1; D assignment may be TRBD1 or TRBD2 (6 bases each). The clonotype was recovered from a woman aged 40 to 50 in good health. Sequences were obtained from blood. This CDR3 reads CASKGRDTSWYNEQFF. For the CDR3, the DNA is TGTGCCAGCAAGGGTCGGGACACTAGCTGGTACAATGAGCAGTTCTTC.